This TCR beta chain was observed in a study of PD-L1 blockade in urothelial cancer. The length of the CDR3 is 14 residues. V lost 2 bases and J lost 8; bases outside the gene matches: 5. Germline V gives CDR1 SGHAT, CDR2 FQNNGV. Measured with immunoSEQ multiplex PCR; TCRdb has only the in-frame clones, and not every one. The table includes 100,000 to 150,000 clones, roughly 80% detected once. The time point denotes: pretreatment peripheral blood. The cohort comprised individuals with locally advanced or metastatic urothelial carcinoma. Patient sample counts ranged from 1 to 8, pretreatment and on-treatment.

This receptor was identified in a man aged 50 or older with urothelial cancer. This chain joins TRBV11-2 and TRBJ1-4; 7 nucleotides line up with TRBD1. The sequencing here drew on PBMCs, taken around atezolizumab (anti-PD-L1) treatment. CDR3 bases: TGTGCCAGCAGCTTACTACAGGGGAAAGAAAAACTGTTTTTT. Translated: CASSLLQGKEKLFF.